This TCR beta chain was captured by sequencing in a study of blood T cell repertoires in COVID-19. The overall study: The origin of the acute and convalescent COVID-19 samples was the United States, Italy and Spain. T cells, B-cell-depleted T cells, or PBMCs supplied cDNA or gDNA.

In the authors' methods: Estimation of nucleated cell counts relied on the amplification of reference gene primers. The data were produced by immunoSEQ multiplex PCR, yet TCRdb's version contains in-frame clones alone and is incomplete. D and trimming were read from the DNA, whereas the V and J calls and clone size are those reported in that table. This table holds some 87,000 clones, over 70% found once. The J segment lost 0 bases and the V segment lost 4 bases, leaving 8 bases of the junction unmatched. This CDR3 contains 18 residues. Germline assignment: CDR1 MDHEN and CDR2 SYDVKM. This sequence originates from a human donor in a cohort sampled during active COVID-19. The rearrangement links TRBV28 to TRBJ2-5, with TRBD2 matching over 13 bases. Sample: peripheral blood. The CDR3 coding sequence is TGTGCCAGCAGTTACAAACTAGCGGGGGGGCCGTACCAAGAGACCCAGTACTTC. Translated: CASSYKLAGGPYQETQYF. Full variable domain (remainder filled in from reference TRBV28 and TRBJ2-5): DVKVTQSSRYLVKRTGEKVFLECVQDMDHENMFWYRQDPGLGLRLIYFSYDVKMKEKGDIPEGYSVSREKKERFSLILESASTNQTSMYLCASSYKLAGGPYQETQYFGPGTRLLVL.